This T cell receptor (beta chain) was recorded in a study of blood T cell repertoires in COVID-19. Study at large: The samples span acute and convalescent COVID-19 from the United States, Italy and Spain. In each case, the material was cDNA or gDNA derived from T cells, B-cell-depleted T cells, or PBMCs.

The CDR3 runs 14 residues. The germline V gene encodes CDR1 SGHKS and CDR2 YYEKEE (reference sequence). V was pared by 1 base and J by 3 bases, with 7 bases between. Per the authors' pipeline: Amplifying reference gene primers gave estimates of nucleated cell counts. The table came from immunoSEQ multiplex PCR; TCRdb's copy has only in-frame clones and leaves some out. The DNA was the basis for D and trimming; V, J and clone size are from that table. Of about 25,000 clones listed, 80% to 90% are singletons. This chain links TRBV5-5 with TRBJ1-4, with D hard to call. The source material was peripheral blood. The sequence derives from a man between 65 and 79 years old with acute or convalescent COVID-19. In DNA, the CDR3 is TGTGCCAGCAGCTTGCAGGTCTCTAATGAAAAACTGTTTTTT. It is translated as CASSLQVSNEKLFF. Filled out from reference TRBV5-5 and TRBJ1-4, the complete variable domain reads DAGVTQSPTHLIKTRGQQVTLRCSPISGHKSVSWYQQVLGQGPQFIFQYYEKEERGRGNFPDRFSARQFPNYSSELNVNALLLGDSALYLCASSLQVSNEKLFFGSGTQLSVL.